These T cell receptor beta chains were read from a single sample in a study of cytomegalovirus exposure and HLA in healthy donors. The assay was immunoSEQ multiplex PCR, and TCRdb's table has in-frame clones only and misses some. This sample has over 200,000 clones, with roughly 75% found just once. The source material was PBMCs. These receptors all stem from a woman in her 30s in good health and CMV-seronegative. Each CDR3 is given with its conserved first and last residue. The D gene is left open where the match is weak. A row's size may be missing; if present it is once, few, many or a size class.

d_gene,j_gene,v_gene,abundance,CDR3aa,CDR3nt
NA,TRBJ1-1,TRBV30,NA,CAWSVGRPNTEAFF,TGTGCCTGGAGTGTCGGCAGGCCGAACACTGAAGCTTTCTTT
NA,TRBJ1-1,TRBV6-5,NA,CASSYSGGPVRAFF,TGTGCCAGCAGTTACTCGGGGGGTCCGGTTAGGGCTTTCTTT
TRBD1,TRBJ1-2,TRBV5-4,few,CASSPDREYGYTF,TGTGCCAGCAGCCCGGACAGGGAATATGGCTACACCTTC
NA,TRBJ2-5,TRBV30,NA,CAWSLEGETQYF,TGTGCCTGGAGCCTAGAGGGAGAGACCCAGTACTTC
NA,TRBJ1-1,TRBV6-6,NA,CASSYRRVGGTEAFF,TGTGCCAGCAGTTATAGGCGTGTTGGGGGGACTGAAGCTTTCTTT
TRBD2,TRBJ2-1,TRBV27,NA,CASSFGLAGVNEQFF,TGTGCCAGCAGTTTCGGACTAGCGGGAGTCAATGAGCAGTTCTTC
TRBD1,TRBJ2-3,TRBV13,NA,CASSIQDRGSTDTQYF,TGTGCCAGCAGCATCCAGGACAGGGGGAGCACAGATACGCAGTATTTT
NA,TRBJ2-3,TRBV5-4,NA,CASSLGLPTDTQYF,TGTGCCAGCAGCTTGGGACTTCCCACAGATACGCAGTATTTT
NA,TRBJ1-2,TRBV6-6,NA,CASSYSVPGDGYTF,TGTGCCAGCAGTTACTCGGTCCCAGGGGATGGCTACACCTTC
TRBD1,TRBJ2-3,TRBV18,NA,CASSRQGEPDTQYF,TGTGCCAGCTCACGACAGGGTGAACCAGATACGCAGTATTTT
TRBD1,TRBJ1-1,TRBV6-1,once,CASSERKTGEAFF,TGTGCCAGCAGTGAAAGGAAGACAGGGGAAGCTTTCTTT
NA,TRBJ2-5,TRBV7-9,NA,CSSSFPLAVLWETQYF,TGTTCCAGCAGCTTCCCCTTAGCGGTCCTTTGGGAGACCCAGTACTTC
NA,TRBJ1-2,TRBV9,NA,CASSDRVGGDYGYTF,TGTGCCAGCAGCGACCGTGTAGGAGGGGACTATGGCTACACCTTC
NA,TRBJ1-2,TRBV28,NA,CATSKGAGVNYGYTF,TGTGCCACCTCGAAAGGGGCAGGGGTTAACTATGGCTACACCTTC
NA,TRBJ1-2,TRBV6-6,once,CAAGTDTANYGYTF,TGTGCCGCGGGGACGGACACAGCTAACTATGGCTACACCTTC
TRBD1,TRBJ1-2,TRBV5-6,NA,CASSLATDRSYTF,TGTGCCAGCAGCTTGGCCACGGACAGGTCCTACACCTTC
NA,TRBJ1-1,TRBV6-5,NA,CASSELRGRAFF,TGTGCCAGCAGTGAATTAAGGGGTCGAGCTTTCTTT
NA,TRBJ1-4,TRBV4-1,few,CASSQLAAEKLFF,TGCGCCAGCAGCCAGCTGGCGGCTGAAAAACTGTTTTTT
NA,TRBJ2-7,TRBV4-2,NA,CASSQVAGDSSYEQYF,TGTGCCAGCAGCCAAGTGGCAGGAGACAGCTCCTACGAGCAGTACTTC
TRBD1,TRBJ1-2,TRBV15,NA,CATSRGPPGQGNGYTF,TGTGCCACCAGCAGAGGCCCCCCGGGACAGGGAAATGGCTACACCTTC
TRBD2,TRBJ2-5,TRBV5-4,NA,CASSLGGRAQETQYF,TGTGCCAGCAGCCTGGGCGGGAGGGCCCAAGAGACCCAGTACTTC
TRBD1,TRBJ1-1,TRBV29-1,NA,CSTGQVNTEAFF,TGCAGCACGGGACAGGTGAACACTGAAGCTTTCTTT
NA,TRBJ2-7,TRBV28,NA,CASSFSEEQYF,TGTGCCAGCAGCTTTAGCGAGGAGCAGTACTTC
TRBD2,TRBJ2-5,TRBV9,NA,CASSALAGEQETQYF,TGTGCCAGCAGCGCCCTAGCGGGGGAACAAGAGACCCAGTACTTC
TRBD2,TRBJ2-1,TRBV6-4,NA,CASSASGRVNDEQFF,TGTGCCAGCAGTGCTAGCGGGAGGGTTAACGATGAGCAGTTCTTC
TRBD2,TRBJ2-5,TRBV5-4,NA,CASSPTSNYEEQYF,TGTGCCAGCAGCCCGACTAGCAACTACGAAGAGCAGTACTTC
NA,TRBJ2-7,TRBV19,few,CASSPGHEQYF,TGTGCCAGTAGTCCTGGGCACGAGCAGTACTTC
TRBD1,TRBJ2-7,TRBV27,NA,CASSGTGGTYEQYF,TGTGCCAGCAGTGGGACAGGGGGAACGTACGAGCAGTACTTC
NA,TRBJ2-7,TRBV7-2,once,CASSLGRGVYEQYF,TGTGCCAGCAGCTTAGGTCGGGGAGTCTACGAGCAGTACTTC
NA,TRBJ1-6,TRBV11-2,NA,CASSLQGHRSPLHF,TGTGCCAGCAGCTTGCAGGGACACCGTTCACCCCTCCACTTT
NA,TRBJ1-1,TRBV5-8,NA,CASSLLMTGTTFF,TGTGCCAGCAGCTTGCTGATGACAGGCACGACTTTCTTT
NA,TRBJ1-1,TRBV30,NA,CAWSVISTEAFF,TGTGCCTGGAGTGTAATCAGCACTGAAGCTTTCTTT
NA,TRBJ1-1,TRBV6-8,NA,CASSPQGGTEAFF,TGTGCCAGCAGTCCACAGGGTGGTACTGAAGCTTTCTTT
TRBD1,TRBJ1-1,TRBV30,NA,CAWSVRTGGKGFF,TGTGCCTGGAGTGTACGGACAGGCGGGAAGGGTTTCTTT
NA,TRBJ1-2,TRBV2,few,CASSFFGDIASGGYTF,TGTGCCAGCAGTTTCTTCGGGGACATCGCTTCGGGTGGCTACACCTTC
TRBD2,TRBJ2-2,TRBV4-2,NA,CASSAMATSGGANTGELFF,TGTGCCAGCAGCGCTATGGCGACTAGCGGGGGGGCTAACACCGGGGAGCTGTTTTTT
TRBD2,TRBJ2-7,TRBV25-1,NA,CASSESSGSDEQYF,TGTGCCAGCAGTGAATCTAGCGGGAGCGACGAGCAGTACTTC
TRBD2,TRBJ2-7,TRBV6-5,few,CASSPREYYEQYF,TGTGCCAGCAGTCCGCGGGAGTACTACGAGCAGTACTTC
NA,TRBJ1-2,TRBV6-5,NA,CASRRDPGGNYGYTF,TGTGCCAGCAGACGGGACCCGGGAGGGAACTATGGCTACACCTTC
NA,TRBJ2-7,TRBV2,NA,CASSVLQVLAYEQYF,TGTGCCAGCAGTGTGTTACAGGTCCTTGCCTACGAGCAGTACTTC
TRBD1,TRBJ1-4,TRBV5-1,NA,CASSPNTGAGEKLFF,TGCGCCAGCAGCCCAAATACAGGGGCGGGAGAAAAACTGTTTTTT